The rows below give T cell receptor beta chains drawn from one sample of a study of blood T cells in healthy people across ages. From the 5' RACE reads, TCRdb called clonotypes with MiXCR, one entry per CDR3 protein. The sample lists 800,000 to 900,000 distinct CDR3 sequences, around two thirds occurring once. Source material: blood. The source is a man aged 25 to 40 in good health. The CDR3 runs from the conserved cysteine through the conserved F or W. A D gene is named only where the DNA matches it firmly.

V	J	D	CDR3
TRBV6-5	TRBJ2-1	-	CASSSPLRGTQGYEQFF
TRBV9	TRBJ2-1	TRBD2	CASSGTGTSSYNEQFF
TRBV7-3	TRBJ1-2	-	CASSPHGGTVYGYTF
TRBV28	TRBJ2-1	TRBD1	CASRLEDAGTDFDEQFF
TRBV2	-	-	CASGKDPTGEQYF
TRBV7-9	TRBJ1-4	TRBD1	CASSVGQGGRGNEKLFF
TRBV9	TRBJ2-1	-	CASSVGIAETQFF
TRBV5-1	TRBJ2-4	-	CASSGSPPEAKNIQYF
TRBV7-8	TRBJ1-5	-	CASSSVGRGSNQPQHF
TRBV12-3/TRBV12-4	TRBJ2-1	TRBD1	CASSGRDSYNEQFF
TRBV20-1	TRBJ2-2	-	CSARKNGRRNAGELFF
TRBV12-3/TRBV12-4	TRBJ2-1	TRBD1	CASSTGTGHYNEQFF
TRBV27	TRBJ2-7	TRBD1	CASSLQGGQTYEQYF
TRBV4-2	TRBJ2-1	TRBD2	CASSQDPAGGVSSYNEQFF
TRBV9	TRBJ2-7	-	CASSPQGQPYNEQYF
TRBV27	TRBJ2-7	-	CASGNGPIYEQYF
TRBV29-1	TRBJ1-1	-	CSVVQAGGNTEAFF
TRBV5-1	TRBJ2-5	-	CASSVEQRQETQYF
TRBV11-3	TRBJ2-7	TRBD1	CASSPRQGDAYEQYF
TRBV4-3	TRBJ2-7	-	CASSQDINRISYEQYF
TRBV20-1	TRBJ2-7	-	CSADGDIGFYEQYF
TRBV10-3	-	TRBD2	CAIAILAGVETQYF
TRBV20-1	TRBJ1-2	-	CRIYGYTF
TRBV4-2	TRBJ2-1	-	CASSSITGRSGAEQFF
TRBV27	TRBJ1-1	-	CASSPRQWSNTEAFF
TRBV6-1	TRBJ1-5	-	CASSPIGGSAPNQPQHF
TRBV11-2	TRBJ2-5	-	CASGLLDRFLAETQYF
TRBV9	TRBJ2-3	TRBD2	CASSEGQRGDTDTQYF
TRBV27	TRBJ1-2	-	CASSLTPGPVYGYTF
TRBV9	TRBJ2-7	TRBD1	CASSAGGEAYEQYF
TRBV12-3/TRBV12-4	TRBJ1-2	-	CASSITGITDYGYTF